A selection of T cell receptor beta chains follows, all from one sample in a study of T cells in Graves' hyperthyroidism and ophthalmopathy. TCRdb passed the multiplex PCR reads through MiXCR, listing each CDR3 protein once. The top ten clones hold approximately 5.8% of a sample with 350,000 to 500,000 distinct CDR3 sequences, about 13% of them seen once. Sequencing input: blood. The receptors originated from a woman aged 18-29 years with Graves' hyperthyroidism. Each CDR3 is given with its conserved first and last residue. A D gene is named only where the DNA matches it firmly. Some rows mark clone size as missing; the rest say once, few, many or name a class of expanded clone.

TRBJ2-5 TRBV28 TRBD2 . CASSLGGSGSVRETQYF TGTGCCAGCAGCCTGGGAGGTAGCGGGAGTGTAAGAGAGACCCAGTACTTC
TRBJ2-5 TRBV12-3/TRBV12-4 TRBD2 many CASSPPGLAQETQYF TGTGCCAGCAGTCCTCCGGGACTAGCCCAAGAGACCCAGTACTTC
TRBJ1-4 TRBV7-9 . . CASSLMSTGRNEKLFF TGTGCCAGCAGCTTAATGAGTACGGGGCGTAATGAAAAACTGTTTTTT
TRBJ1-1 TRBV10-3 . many CAISENRFSEAFF TGTGCCATCAGTGAGAATAGGTTCTCTGAAGCTTTCTTT
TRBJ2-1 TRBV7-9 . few CASSLNRDLSYNEQFF TGTGCCAGCAGCTTGAACAGGGACCTCTCCTACAATGAGCAGTTCTTC
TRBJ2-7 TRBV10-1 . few CASSERGSYEQYF TGCGCCAGCAGTGAGCGAGGCTCCTACGAGCAGTACTTC
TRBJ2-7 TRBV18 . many CASTLTRDDEQYF TGTGCCAGCACTCTAACCCGAGATGACGAGCAGTACTTC
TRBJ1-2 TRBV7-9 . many CASSYEGGDSYGYTF TGTGCCAGCAGCTACGAGGGCGGGGACTCCTATGGCTACACCTTC
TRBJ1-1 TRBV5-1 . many CASSLEGGTEAFF TGTGCCAGCAGCTTAGAGGGAGGGACTGAAGCTTTCTTT
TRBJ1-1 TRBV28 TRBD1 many CASSLQGAMNTEAFF TGTGCCAGCAGTTTGCAGGGGGCTATGAACACTGAAGCTTTCTTT
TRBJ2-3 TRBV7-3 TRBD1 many CASSLTSTGAGTDTQYF TGTGCCAGCAGCTTAACGAGTACAGGGGCTGGCACAGATACGCAGTATTTT
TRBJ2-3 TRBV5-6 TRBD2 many CASSFWTSGDASTDTQYF TGTGCCAGCAGCTTTTGGACTAGCGGGGACGCAAGCACAGATACGCAGTATTTT
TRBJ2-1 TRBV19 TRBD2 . CASSIHSGRGSSYNEQFF TGTGCCAGTAGTATCCATAGCGGGAGGGGTAGCTCCTACAATGAGCAGTTCTTC
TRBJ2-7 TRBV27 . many CASSLSGQSYGQYF TGTGCCAGCAGTTTATCCGGACAGAGCTACGGGCAGTACTTC
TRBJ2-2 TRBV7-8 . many CASSLAGRRELFF TGTGCCAGCAGCTTAGCTGGCAGGCGGGAGCTGTTTTTT
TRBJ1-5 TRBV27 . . CASSRLGGGGNQPQHF TGTGCCAGCAGCCGCCTTGGAGGGGGTGGCAATCAGCCCCAGCATTTT
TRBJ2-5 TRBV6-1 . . CASSEDARETQYF TGTGCCAGCAGTGAAGACGCCAGAGAGACCCAGTACTTC
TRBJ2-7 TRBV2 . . CASSEKAGGHEQYF TGTGCCAGCAGTGAGAAGGCAGGGGGGCACGAGCAGTACTTC
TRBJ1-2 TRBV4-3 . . CASSQAWPQGYTF TGCGCCAGCAGCCAAGCGTGGCCTCAAGGCTACACCTTC
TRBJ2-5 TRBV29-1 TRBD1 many CSVVARTGVETQYF TGCAGCGTTGTCGCTCGGACAGGGGTAGAGACCCAGTACTTC
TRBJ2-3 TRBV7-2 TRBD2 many CASSFSGTSGIDTQYF TGTGCCAGCAGCTTCTCCGGGACTAGCGGGATAGATACGCAGTATTTT
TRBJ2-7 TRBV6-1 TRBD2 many CASSERRLAGAYSYEQYF TGTGCCAGCAGTGAAAGGAGACTAGCGGGTGCGTACTCCTACGAGCAGTACTTC
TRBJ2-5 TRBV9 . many CASSVADGIGETQYF TGTGCCAGCAGCGTAGCGGACGGGATAGGGGAGACCCAGTACTTC
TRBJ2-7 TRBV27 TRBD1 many CASSLLGGQVEQYF TGTGCCAGCAGTTTATTGGGGGGACAGGTCGAGCAGTACTTC
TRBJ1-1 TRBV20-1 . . CSARPRDHQAFF TGCAGTGCTAGACCACGGGACCATCAAGCTTTCTTT
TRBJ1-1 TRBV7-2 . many CASSLDGGEGDEAFF TGTGCCAGCAGCTTAGATGGGGGGGAGGGGGATGAAGCTTTCTTT
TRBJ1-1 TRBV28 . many CASSEVVGRNTEAFF TGTGCCAGCAGTGAAGTGGTGGGCAGGAACACTGAAGCTTTCTTT
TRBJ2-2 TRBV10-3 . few CATRETGELFF TGTGCCACCCGAGAGACCGGGGAGCTGTTTTTT
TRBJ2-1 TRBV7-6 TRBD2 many CASTLTIAGEQFF TGTGCCAGCACCCTCACAATAGCGGGTGAGCAGTTCTTC
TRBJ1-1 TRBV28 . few CASSLRTRMTFF TGTGCCAGCAGTTTAAGAACCCGGATGACTTTCTTT
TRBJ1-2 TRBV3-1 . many CASSQIGGFNYGYTF TGTGCCAGCAGCCAAATAGGAGGATTCAACTATGGCTACACCTTC
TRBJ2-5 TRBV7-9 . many CASSGQQETQYF TGTGCCAGCAGCGGACAGCAAGAGACCCAGTACTTC
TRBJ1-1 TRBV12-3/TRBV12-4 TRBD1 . CASSWDRGRNTEAFF TGTGCCAGCAGTTGGGACAGGGGGCGGAACACTGAAGCTTTCTTT
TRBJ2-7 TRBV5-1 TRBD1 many CASSFGTGVYEQYF TGCGCCAGCAGCTTCGGGACAGGGGTCTACGAGCAGTACTTC
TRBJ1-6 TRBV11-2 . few CASSLEFNMLSPLHF TGTGCCAGCAGCTTAGAGTTCAATATGCTTTCACCCCTCCACTTT
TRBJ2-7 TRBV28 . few CASSINGARQEQYF TGTGCCAGCTCCATAAACGGGGCGCGTCAGGAGCAGTACTTC
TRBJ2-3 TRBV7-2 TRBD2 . CASSRPSGNTDTQYF TGTGCCAGTAGCCGCCCTAGCGGGAATACAGATACGCAGTATTTT
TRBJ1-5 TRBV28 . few CASFWGAYGNQPQHF TGTGCCAGCTTCTGGGGGGCGTATGGCAATCAGCCCCAGCATTTT
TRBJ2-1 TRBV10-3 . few CAIRASYEQFF TGTGCCATCAGGGCTAGTTATGAGCAGTTCTTC
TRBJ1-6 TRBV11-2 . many CASSSTLQGVASPLHF TGTGCCAGCAGCTCGACATTACAGGGTGTTGCTTCACCCCTCCACTTT
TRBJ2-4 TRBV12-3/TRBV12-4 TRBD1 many CASRGQGPKNIQYF TGTGCCAGCAGGGGACAGGGGCCCAAAAACATTCAGTACTTC
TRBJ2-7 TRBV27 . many CASSLSGDFSYEQYF TGTGCCAGCAGTTTATCTGGGGATTTCTCCTACGAGCAGTACTTC
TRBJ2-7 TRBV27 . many CASSSLQGISYEQYF TGTGCCAGCAGTTCACTCCAGGGGATCTCCTACGAGCAGTACTTC
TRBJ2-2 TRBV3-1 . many CASSHRIGELFF TGTGCCAGCAGCCATCGGATCGGGGAGCTGTTTTTT
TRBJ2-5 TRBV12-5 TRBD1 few CASGLMGQQETQYF TGTGCTAGTGGTTTGATGGGACAGCAAGAGACCCAGTACTTC
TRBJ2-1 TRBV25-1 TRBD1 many CASSVTGQDNEQFF TGTGCCAGCAGTGTAACGGGACAGGACAATGAGCAGTTCTTC
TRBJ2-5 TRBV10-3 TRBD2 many CATNGQTSGTETQYF TGTGCCACCAACGGACAGACTAGCGGGACAGAGACCCAGTACTTC
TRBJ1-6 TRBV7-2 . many CASSFIGIGSPLHF TGTGCCAGCAGCTTCATAGGGATTGGGTCACCCCTCCACTTT
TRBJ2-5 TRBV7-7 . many CASSLGSGPQETQYF TGTGCTAGCAGCTTAGGGAGCGGACCCCAAGAGACCCAGTACTTC
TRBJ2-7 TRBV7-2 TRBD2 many CASSFAGTSSYEQYF TGTGCCAGCAGCTTCGCCGGGACTAGCTCCTACGAGCAGTACTTC
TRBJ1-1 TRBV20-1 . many CSARDQTAMNTEAFF TGCAGTGCTAGAGACCAGACGGCCATGAACACTGAAGCTTTCTTT
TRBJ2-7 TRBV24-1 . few CVTSDQGLYEQYF TGTGTCACCAGTGACCAGGGACTCTACGAGCAGTACTTC
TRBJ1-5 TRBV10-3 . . CAISEGRGNQPQHF TGTGCCATCAGTGAGGGCAGGGGCAATCAGCCCCAGCATTTT